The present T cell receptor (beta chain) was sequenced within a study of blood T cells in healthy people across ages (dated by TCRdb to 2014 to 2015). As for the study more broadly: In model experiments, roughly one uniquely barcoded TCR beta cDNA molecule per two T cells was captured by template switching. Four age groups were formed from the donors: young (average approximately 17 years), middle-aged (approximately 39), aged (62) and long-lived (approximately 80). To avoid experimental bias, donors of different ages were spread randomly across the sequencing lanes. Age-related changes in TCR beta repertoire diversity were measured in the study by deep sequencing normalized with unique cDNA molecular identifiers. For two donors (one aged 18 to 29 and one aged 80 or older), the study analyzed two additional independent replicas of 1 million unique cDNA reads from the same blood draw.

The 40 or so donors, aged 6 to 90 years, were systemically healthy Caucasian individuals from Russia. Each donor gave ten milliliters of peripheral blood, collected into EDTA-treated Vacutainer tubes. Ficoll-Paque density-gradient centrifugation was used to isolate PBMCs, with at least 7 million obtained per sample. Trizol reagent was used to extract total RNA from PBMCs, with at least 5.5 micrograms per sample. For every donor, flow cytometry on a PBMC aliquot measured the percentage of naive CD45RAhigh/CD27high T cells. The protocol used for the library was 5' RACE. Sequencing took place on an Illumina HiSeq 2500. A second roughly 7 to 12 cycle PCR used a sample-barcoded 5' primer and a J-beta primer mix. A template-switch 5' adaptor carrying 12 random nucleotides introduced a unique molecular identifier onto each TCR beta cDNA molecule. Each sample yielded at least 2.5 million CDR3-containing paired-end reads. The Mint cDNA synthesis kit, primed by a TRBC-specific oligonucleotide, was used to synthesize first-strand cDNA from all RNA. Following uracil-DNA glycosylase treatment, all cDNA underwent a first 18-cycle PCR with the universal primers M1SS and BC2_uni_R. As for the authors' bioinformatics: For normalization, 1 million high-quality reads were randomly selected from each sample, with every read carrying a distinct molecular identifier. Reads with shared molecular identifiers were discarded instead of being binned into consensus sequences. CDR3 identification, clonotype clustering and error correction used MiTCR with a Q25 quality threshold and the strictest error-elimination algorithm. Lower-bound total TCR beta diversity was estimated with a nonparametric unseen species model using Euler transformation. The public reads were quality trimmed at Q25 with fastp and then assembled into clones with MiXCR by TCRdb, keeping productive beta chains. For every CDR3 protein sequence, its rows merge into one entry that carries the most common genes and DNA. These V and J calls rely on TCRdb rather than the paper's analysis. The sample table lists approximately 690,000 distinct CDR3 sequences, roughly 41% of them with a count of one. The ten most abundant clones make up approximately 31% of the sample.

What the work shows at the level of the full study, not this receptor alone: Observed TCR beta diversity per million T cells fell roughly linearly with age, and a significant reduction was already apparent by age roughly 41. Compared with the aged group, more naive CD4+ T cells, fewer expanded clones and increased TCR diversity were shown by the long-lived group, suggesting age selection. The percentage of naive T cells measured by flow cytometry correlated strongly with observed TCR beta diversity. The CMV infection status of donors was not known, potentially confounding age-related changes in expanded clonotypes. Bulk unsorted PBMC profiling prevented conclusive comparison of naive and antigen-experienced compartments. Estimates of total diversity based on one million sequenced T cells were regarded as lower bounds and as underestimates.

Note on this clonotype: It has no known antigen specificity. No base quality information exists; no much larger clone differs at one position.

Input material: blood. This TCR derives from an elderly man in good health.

Here the CDR3 is given as CASSQWTGGIAGELFF. The DNA sequence is given as TGCGCCAGCAGCCAGTGGACAGGGGGAATTGCCGGGGAGCTGTTTTTT. The V and J segments used are TRBV4-3 and TRBJ2-2; 10 bases in between match TRBD1. CDR1 and CDR2 were assigned from the germline V gene as LGHNA and YSLEER. At the junction V is shortened by 3 bases and J by 6 bases; bases outside the gene matches: 7. Reading from cysteine to phenylalanine, the CDR3 counts 16 amino acids. CDR3 DNA only is kept here, 48 bases in frame from base 1.